The 9 T cell receptor beta chains reported below all come from one sample, sequenced in a study of CD8+CD57+ T cells in acquired aplastic anemia. Profiling of TCR beta VDJ combinations and CDR3 sequences used genomic DNA as template. TCRdb passed the reads through MiXCR, listing each CDR3 protein once. The sample consists of about 210,000 distinct CDR3 sequences, over 55% of them appearing once. The sequenced sample consisted of sorted CD4+, CD8+, or CD8+CD57+ T cells (not recorded which) from PBMCs. The receptors were gathered from a human donor in good health.

The rearrangement joins TRBV15 to TRBJ1-2; possibly TRBD1 for D (5 bases). Trimming took 1 base from V and 11 from J, leaving 17 bases between them. CDR3 length: 14 residues. Germline CDR1 and CDR2: LNHNV and YYDKDF (reference sequence). CDR3 residues: CATSRVRGRVSYTF. The CDR3 DNA reads as TGTGCCACCAGCAGAGTTCGGGGGAGGGTGAGTTACACCTTC.

V is TRBV4-1 and J is TRBJ1-1, with D possibly being TRBD1 (5 bases). Germline-derived CDR1 and CDR2 are MGHRA and YSYEKL. The CDR3 sequence is 13 residues long. For the CDR3, the DNA is TGCAGCGTTTCCAGGGTTATAAGCACTGAAGCTTTCTTT. It translates to CSVSRVISTEAFF.

The CDR3 loop reads CASSWGQGDYEQYF. The CDR3 nucleotides read TGCGCCAGCAGCTGGGGACAGGGAGACTACGAGCAGTACTTC. This sequence joins TRBV5-1 and TRBJ2-7, with 9 bases matching TRBD1. Trimming cost V 3 bases and J 3 bases; bases outside gene matches: 4. Per the germline V gene, CDR1 is SGHRS and CDR2 is YFSETQ. This CDR3 is 14 amino acids long.

The sample holds a few counts of this clonotype. The chain couples TRBV7-8 to TRBJ2-3; no definite D call. The CDR3 has 14 residues. V was clipped by 1 base and J by 3 bases, with 8 bases between them. CDR1 is SGHVS, CDR2 FQNEAQ, per germline. CDR3 residues: CASSLEVATDTQYF. The CDR3 DNA follows: TGTGCCAGCAGCTTAGAGGTGGCGACAGATACGCAGTATTTT.

There are a few counts of this clonotype. DNA of the CDR3: TGTGCCAGCAGCTTCTCGGCATTCCAGTACTTC. Its protein product is CASSFSAFQYF. The V gene is TRBV7-2, the J gene TRBJ2-7; unclear D gene. Germline loops: CDR1 SGHTA, CDR2 FQGNSA. V was shortened by 3 bases and J by 10 bases, with 10 bases between the two germline ends. This CDR3 is 11 amino acids long. Filled out from reference TRBV7-2 and TRBJ2-7, the complete variable domain reads GAGVSQSPSNKVTEKGKDVELRCDPISGHTALYWYRQSLGQGLEFLIYFQGNSAPDKSGLPSDRFSAERTGGSVSTLTIQRTQQEDSAVYLCASSFSAFQYFGPGTRLTVT.

This clonotype was counted a single time. The chain uses TRBV24-1 and TRBJ1-1; D possibly corresponds to TRBD1 (5 bases). This CDR3 region has 16 residues. The V end was cut by 3 bases, the J end by 1 base, with 14 bases between. Germline loops: CDR1 KGHDR, CDR2 SFDVKD. DNA for the CDR3: TGTGCCACCAGTGATCCCAACAGGCGGGGGAACACTGAAGCTTTCTTT. Translating gives CATSDPNRRGNTEAFF.

The chain couples TRBV9 to TRBJ2-3; 7 positions match TRBD2. Germline V CDR1 and CDR2: SGDLS, YYNGEE. The CDR3 extends over 14 amino acids. V lost 6 bases to trimming and J lost 3 bases; unmatched junction nucleotides: 7. This CDR3 reads CASTRTSETDTQYF. The CDR3 DNA sequence: TGTGCCAGCACACGGACTAGTGAAACAGATACGCAGTATTTT.

J is TRBJ2-1 and V is TRBV19; 12 nucleotides align to TRBD2. CDR3 length: 14 amino acids. The trim removed 7 bases at V and 10 bases at J, leaving 8 bases unmatched. The germline V gene has CDR1 LNHDA and CDR2 SQIVND (reference sequence). The chain's CDR3 is CASTPRTSGIEQFF. The CDR3 coding sequence is TGTGCCAGTACTCCCCGGACTAGCGGGATCGAGCAGTTCTTC.

This clonotype was observed a few times. A read error is possible here, since a much larger clone lies one base away. The chain uses TRBV19 and TRBJ1-1, with D possibly TRBD1 on 5 matching bases. The V end was cut by 5 bases, the J end by 1 base, with 23 bases between. Germline CDR1 is LNHDA and CDR2 is SQIVND (reference sequence). The CDR3 covers 18 residues. In DNA form, the CDR3 reads TGTGCCAGTAGTGAAGTGGGGGGGATGGGGGTTGCGAACACTGAAGCTTTCTTT. This sequence encodes CASSEVGGMGVANTEAFF.